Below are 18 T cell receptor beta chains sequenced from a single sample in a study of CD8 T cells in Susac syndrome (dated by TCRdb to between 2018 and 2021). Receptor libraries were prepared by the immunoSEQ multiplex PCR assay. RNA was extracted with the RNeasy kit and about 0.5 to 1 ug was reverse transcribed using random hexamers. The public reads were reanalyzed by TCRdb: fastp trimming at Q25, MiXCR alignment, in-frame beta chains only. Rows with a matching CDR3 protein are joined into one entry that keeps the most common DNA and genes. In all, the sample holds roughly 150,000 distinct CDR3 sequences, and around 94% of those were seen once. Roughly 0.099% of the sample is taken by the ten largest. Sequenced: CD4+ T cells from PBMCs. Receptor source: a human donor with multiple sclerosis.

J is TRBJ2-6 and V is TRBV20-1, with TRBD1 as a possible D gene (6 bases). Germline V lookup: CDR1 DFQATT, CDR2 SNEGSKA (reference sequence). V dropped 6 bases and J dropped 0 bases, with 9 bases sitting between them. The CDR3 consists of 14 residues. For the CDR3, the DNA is TGCAGTGCGGGGGCCGGCTCTGGGGCCAACGTCCTGACTTTC. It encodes CSAGAGSGANVLTF.

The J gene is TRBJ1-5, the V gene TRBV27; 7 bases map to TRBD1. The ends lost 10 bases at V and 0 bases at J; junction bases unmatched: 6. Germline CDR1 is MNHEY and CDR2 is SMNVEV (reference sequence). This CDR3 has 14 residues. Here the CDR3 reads CANEQGNSNQPQHF. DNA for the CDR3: TGTGCCAACGAACAGGGGAATAGCAATCAGCCCCAGCATTTT.

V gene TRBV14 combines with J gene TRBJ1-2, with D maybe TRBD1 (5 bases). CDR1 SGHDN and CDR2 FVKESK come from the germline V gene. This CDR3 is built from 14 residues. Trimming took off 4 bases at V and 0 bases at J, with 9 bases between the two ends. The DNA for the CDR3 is TGTGCCAGCAGCCGGACATTTACTAACTATGGCTACACCTTC. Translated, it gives CASSRTFTNYGYTF.

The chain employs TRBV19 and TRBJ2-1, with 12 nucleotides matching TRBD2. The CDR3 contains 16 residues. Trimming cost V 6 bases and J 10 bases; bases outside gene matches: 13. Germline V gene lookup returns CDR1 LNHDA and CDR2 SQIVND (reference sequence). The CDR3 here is CASSLLAGGLQREQFF. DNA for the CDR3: TGTGCCAGTAGCCTACTAGCGGGAGGCCTACAAAGAGAGCAGTTCTTC.

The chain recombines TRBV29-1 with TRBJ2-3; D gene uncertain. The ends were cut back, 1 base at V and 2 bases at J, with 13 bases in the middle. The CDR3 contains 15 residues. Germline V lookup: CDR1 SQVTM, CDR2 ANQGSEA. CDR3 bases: TGCAGCGTTGAAGGAAGGGATACCGACACAGATACGCAGTATTTT. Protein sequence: CSVEGRDTDTDTQYF.

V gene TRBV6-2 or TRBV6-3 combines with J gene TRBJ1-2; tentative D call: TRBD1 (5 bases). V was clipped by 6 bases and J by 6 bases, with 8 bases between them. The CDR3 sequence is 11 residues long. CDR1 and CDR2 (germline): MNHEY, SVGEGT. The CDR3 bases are TGTGCCAGCAGGCAGGGTCATGGCTACACCTTC. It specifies CASRQGHGYTF.

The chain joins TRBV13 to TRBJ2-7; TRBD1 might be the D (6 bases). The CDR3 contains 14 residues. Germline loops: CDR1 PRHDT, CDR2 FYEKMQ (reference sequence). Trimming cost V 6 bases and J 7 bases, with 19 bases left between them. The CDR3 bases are TGTGCCAGCAGGGCACAGGGTTGGGCTCAGGAGCAGTACTTC. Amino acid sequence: CASRAQGWAQEQYF.

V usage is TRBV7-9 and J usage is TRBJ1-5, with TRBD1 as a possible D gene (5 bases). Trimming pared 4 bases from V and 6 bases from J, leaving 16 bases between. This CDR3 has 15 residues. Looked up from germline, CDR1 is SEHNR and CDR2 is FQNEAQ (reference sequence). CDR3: CASSSLTGVIQPQHF. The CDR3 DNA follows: TGTGCCAGCAGCTCCTTAACAGGCGTAATTCAGCCCCAGCATTTT.

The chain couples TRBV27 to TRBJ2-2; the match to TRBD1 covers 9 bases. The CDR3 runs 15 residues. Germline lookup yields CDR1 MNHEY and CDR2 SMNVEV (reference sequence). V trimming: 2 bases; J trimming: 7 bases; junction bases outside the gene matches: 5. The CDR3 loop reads CASSLEGQGNGELFF. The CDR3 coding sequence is TGTGCCAGCAGTTTAGAGGGACAGGGAAACGGGGAGCTGTTTTTT.

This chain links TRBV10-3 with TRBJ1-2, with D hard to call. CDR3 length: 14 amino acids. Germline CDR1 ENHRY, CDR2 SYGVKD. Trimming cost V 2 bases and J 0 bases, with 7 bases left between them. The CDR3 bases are TGTGCCATCAGTGAGCCTGAAGCTAACTATGGCTACACCTTC. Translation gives CAISEPEANYGYTF.

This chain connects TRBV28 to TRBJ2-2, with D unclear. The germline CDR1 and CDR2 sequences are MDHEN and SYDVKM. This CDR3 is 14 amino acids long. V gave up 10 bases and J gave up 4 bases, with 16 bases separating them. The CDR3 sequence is CAIGPGLLTGELFF. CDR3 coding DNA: TGTGCCATCGGCCCCGGGTTGCTCACCGGGGAGCTGTTTTTT. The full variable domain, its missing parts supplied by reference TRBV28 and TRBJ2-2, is DVKVTQSSRYLVKRTGEKVFLECVQDMDHENMFWYRQDPGLGLRLIYFSYDVKMKEKGDIPEGYSVSREKKERFSLILESASTNQTSMYLCAIGPGLLTGELFFGEGSRLTVL.

Here the CDR3 DNA reads TGTGCCAGCAGTGCCTGGACAGGAGGAAACACCATATATTTT. As protein: CASSAWTGGNTIYF. The chain has TRBV25-1 and TRBJ1-3, with 7 bases fitting TRBD1. The V segment lost 4 bases and the J segment 4 bases; nucleotides outside the gene matches: 4. This CDR3 contains 14 residues. Germline CDR1 MGHDK, CDR2 SYGVNS.

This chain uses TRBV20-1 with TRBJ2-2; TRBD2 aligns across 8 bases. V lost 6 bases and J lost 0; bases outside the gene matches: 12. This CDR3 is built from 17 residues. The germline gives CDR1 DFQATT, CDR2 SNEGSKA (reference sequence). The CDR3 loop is CSAAGLGMKSNTGELFF. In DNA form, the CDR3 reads TGCAGTGCGGCGGGACTAGGAATGAAATCGAACACCGGGGAGCTGTTTTTT.

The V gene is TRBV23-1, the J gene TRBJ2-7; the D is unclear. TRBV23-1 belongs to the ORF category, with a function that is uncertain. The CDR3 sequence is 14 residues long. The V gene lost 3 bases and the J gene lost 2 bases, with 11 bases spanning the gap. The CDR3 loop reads CASSHTVSAYEQYF. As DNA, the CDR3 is TGCGCCAGCAGTCATACAGTTTCGGCCTACGAGCAGTACTTC.

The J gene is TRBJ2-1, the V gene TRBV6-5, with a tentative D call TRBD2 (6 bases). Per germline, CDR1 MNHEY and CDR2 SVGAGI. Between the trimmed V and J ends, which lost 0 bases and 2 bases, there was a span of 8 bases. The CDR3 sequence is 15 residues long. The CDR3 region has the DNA TGTGCCAGCAGTTACTCTAGCGGAACCTACAATGAGCAGTTCTTC. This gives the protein CASSYSSGTYNEQFF.

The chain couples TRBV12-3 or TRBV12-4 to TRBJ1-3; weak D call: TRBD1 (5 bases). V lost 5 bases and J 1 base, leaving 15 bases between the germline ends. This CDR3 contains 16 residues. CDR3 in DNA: TGTGCCAGCAGTCGTCGAAGGGGTGTGTCTGGAAACACCATATATTTT. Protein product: CASSRRRGVSGNTIYF.

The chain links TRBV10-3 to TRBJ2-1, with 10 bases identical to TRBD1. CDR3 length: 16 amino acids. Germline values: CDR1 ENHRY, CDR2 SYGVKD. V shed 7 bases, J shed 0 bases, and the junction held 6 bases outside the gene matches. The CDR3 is CAIKGTGVSSYNEQFF. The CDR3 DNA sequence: TGTGCCATCAAGGGGACAGGGGTGAGCTCCTACAATGAGCAGTTCTTC.

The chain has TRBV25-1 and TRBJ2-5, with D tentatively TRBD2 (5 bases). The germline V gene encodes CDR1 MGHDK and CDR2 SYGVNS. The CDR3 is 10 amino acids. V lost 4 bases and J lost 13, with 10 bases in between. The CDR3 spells CASSATSLYF. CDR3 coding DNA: TGTGCCAGCAGTGCTACTAGTCTGTACTTC.